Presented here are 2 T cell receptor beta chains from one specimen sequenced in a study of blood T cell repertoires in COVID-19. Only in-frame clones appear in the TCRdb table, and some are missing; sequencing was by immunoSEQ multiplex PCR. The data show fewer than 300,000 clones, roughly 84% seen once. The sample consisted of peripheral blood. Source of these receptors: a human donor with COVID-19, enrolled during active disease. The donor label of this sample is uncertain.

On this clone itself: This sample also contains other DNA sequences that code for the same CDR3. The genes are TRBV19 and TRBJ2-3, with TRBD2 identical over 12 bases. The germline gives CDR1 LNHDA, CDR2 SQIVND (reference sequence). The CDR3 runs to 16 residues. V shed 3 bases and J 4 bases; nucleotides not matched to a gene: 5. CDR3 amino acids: CASSIGLAGGSDTQYF. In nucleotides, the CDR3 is TGTGCCAGTAGTATTGGGCTAGCGGGAGGGTCAGATACGCAGTATTTT.

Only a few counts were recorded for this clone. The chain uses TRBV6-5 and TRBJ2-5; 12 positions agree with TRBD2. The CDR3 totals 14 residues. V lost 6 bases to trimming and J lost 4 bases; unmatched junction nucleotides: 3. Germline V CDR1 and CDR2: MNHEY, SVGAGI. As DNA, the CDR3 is TGTGCCAGCAGGCTAGCGGGAGGGCTAGAGACCCAGTACTTC. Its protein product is CASRLAGGLETQYF.